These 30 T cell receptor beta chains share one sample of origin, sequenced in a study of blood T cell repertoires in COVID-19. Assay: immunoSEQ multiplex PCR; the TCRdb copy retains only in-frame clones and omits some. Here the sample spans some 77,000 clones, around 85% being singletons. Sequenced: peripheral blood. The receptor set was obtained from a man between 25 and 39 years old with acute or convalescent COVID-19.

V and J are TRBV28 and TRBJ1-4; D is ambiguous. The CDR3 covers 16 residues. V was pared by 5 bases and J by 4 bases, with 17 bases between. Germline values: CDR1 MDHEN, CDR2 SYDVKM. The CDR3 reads CASSPSPELLNEKLFF. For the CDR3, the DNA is TGTGCCAGCAGTCCCTCCCCGGAGCTCCTTAATGAAAAACTGTTTTTT.

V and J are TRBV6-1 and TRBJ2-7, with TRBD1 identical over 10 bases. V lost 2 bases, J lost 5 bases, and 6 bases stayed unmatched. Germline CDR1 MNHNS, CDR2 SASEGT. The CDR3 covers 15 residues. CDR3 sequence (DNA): TGTGCCAGCAGTGAAACATGGACAGGGGGGCACGAGCAGTACTTC. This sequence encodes CASSETWTGGHEQYF.

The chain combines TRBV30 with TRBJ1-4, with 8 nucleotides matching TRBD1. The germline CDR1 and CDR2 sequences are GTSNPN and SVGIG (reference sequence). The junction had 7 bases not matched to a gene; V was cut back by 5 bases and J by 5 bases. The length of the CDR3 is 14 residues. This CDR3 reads CAWQSTGGNEKLFF. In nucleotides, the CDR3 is TGTGCCTGGCAGTCAACAGGGGGAAATGAAAAACTGTTTTTT.

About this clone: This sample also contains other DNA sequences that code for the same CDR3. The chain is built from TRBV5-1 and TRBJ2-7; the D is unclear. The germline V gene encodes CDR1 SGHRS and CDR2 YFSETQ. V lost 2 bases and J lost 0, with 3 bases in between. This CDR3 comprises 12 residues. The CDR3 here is CASSFSSYEQYF. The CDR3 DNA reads TGCGCCAGCAGCTTTAGCTCCTACGAGCAGTACTTC.

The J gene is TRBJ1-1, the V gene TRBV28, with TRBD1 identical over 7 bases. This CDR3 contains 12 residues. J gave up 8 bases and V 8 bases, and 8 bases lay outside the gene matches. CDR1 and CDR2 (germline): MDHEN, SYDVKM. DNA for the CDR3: TGTGCCAGCCTAACGTTACAGGGGGAAGCTTTCTTT. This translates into CASLTLQGEAFF.

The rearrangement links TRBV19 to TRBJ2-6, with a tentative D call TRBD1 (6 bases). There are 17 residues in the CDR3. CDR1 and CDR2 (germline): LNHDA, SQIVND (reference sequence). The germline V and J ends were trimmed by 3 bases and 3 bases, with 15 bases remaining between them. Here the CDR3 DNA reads TGTGCCAGTAGTATTTTGGGGGCAAATCGTGGGGCCAACGTCCTGACTTTC. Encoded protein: CASSILGANRGANVLTF. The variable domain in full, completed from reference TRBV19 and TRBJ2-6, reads DGGITQSPKYLFRKEGQNVTLSCEQNLNHDAMYWYRQDPGQGLRLIYYSQIVNDFQKGDIAEGYSVSREKKESFPLTVTSAQKNPTAFYLCASSILGANRGANVLTFGAGSRLTVL.

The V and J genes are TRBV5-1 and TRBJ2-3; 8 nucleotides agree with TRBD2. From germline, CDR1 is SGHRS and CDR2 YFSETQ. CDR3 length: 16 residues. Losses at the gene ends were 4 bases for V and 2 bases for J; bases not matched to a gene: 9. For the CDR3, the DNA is TGCGCCAGCAGCACAGGACTAGCAGTTGTCACAGATACGCAGTATTTT. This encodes CASSTGLAVVTDTQYF. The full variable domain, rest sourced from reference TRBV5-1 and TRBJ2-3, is KAGVTQTPRYLIKTRGQQVTLSCSPISGHRSVSWYQQTPGQGLQFLFEYFSETQRNKGNFPGRFSGRQFSNSRSEMNVSTLELGDSALYLCASSTGLAVVTDTQYFGPGTRLTVL.

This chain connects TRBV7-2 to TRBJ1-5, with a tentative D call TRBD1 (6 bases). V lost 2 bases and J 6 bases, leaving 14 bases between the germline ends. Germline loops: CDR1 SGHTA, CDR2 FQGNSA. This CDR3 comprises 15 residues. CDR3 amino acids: CASSLKGVSGQPQHF. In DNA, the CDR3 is TGTGCCAGCAGCTTAAAGGGGGTAAGCGGTCAGCCCCAGCATTTT.

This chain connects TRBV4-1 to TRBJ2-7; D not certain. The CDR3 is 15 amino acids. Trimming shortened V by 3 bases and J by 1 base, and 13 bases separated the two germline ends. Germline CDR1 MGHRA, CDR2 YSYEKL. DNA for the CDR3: TGCGCCAGCAGCCATAAACAGACGGTATCCTACGAGCAGTACTTC. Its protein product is CASSHKQTVSYEQYF.

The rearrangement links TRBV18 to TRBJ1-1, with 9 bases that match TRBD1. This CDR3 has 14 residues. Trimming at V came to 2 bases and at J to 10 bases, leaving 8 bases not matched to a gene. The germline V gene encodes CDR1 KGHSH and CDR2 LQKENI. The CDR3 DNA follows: TGTGCCAGCTCACCAAAGGGACAGGGCCCAAGAGCTTTCTTT. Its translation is CASSPKGQGPRAFF.

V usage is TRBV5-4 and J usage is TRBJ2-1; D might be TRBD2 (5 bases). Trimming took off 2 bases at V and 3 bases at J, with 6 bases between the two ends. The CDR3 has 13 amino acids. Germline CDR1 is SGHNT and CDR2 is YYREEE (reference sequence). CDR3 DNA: TGTGCCAGCAGCTTTACTAGCTACAATGAGCAGTTCTTC. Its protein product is CASSFTSYNEQFF. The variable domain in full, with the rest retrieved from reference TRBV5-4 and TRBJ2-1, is ETGVTQSPTHLIKTRGQQVTLRCSSQSGHNTVSWYQQALGQGPQFIFQYYREEENGRGNFPPRFSGLQFPNYSSELNVNALELDDSALYLCASSFTSYNEQFFGPGTRLTVL.

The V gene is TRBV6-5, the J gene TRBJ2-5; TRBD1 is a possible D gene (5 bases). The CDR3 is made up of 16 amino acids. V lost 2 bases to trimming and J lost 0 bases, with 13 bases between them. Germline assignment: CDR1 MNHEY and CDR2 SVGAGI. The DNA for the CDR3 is TGTGCCAGCAGTTACAGAGGACACCAGCACCAAGAGACCCAGTACTTC. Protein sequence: CASSYRGHQHQETQYF.

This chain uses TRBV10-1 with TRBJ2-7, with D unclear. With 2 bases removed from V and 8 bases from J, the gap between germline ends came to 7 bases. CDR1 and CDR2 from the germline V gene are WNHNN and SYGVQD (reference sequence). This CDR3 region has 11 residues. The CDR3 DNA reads TGCGCCAGCAGTGAGGGGCTGAAGCAGTACTTC. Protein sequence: CASSEGLKQYF.

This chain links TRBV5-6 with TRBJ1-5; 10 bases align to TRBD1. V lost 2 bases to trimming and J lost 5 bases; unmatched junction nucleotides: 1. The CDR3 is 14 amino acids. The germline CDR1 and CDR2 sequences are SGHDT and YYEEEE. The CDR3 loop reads CASSFGTGDQPQHF. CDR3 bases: TGTGCCAGCAGCTTTGGGACAGGGGATCAGCCCCAGCATTTT.

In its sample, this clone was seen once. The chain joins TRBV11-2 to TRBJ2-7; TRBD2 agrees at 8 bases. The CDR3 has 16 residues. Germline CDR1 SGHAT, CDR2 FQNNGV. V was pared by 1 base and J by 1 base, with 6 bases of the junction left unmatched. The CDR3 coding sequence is TGTGCCAGCAGCTTAGGCCGCGGGAGGCCTTCCTACGAGCAGTACTTC. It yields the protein CASSLGRGRPSYEQYF.

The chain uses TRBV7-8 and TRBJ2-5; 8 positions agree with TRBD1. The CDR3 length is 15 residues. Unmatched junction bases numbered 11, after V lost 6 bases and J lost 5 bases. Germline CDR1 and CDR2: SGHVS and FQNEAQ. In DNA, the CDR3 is TGTGCCAGCAGGGATAGAACTCGACAGGGGGAGACCCAGTACTTC. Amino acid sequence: CASRDRTRQGETQYF.

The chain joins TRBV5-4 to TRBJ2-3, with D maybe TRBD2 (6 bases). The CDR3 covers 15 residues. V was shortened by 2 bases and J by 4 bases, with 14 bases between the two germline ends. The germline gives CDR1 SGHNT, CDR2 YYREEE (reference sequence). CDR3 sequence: CASSFPGGEADTQYF. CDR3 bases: TGTGCCAGCAGCTTTCCAGGAGGGGAGGCAGATACGCAGTATTTT.

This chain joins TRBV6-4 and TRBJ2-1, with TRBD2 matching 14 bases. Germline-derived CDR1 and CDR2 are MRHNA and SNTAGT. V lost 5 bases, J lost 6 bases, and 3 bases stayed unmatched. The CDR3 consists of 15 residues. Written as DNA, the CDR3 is TGTGCCAGCAGTCCGGGACTAGCGGGGGCCAATGAGCAGTTCTTC. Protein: CASSPGLAGANEQFF.

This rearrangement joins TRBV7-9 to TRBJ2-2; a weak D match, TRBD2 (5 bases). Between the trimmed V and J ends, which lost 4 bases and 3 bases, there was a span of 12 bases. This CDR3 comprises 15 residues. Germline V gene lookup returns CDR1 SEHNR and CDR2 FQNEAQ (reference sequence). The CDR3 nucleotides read TGTGCCAGCAGCTCCCGGACTGTATACACCGGGGAGCTGTTTTTT. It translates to CASSSRTVYTGELFF.

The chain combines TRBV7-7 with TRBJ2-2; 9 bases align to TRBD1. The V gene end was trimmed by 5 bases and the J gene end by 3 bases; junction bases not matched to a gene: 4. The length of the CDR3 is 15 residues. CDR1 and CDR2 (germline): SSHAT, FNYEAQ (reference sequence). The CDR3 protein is CASSHGTGYTGELFF. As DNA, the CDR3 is TGTGCCAGCAGCCACGGGACAGGGTACACCGGGGAGCTGTTTTTT.

The DNA for the CDR3 is TGTGCCAGCAGCTTAGGCAGACAGAATGAAAAACTGTTTTTT. Protein product: CASSLGRQNEKLFF. The chain combines TRBV13 with TRBJ1-4; perhaps TRBD1 as D (5 bases). The CDR3 is 14 residues long. Germline lookup yields CDR1 PRHDT and CDR2 FYEKMQ (reference sequence). V lost 0 bases and J 5 bases, leaving 7 bases between the germline ends.

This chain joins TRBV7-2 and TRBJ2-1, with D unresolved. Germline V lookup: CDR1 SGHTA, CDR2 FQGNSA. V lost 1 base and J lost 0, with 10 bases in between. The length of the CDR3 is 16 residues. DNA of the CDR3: TGTGCCAGCAGCTTAGAACATCGGAGCTCCTACAATGAGCAGTTCTTC. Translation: CASSLEHRSSYNEQFF.

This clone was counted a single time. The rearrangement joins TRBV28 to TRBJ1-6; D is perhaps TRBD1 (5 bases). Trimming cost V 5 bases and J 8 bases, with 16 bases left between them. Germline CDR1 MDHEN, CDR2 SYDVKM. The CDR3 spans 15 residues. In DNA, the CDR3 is TGTGCCAGCAGTCAATTCGGGACTCTTGATTCACCCCTCCACTTT. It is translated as CASSQFGTLDSPLHF.

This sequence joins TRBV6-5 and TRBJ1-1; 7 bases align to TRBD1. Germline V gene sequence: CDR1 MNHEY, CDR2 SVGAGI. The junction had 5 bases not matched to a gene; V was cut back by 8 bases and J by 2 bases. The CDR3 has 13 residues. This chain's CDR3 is CASGNRGNTEAFF. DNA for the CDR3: TGTGCCAGCGGAAACAGGGGCAACACTGAAGCTTTCTTT.

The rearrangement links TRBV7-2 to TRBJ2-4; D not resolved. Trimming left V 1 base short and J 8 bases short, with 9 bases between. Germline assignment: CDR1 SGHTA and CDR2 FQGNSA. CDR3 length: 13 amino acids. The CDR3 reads CASSLVGADIQYF. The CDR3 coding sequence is TGTGCCAGCAGCTTAGTGGGCGCTGACATTCAGTACTTC. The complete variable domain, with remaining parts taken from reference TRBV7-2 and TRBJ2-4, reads GAGVSQSPSNKVTEKGKDVELRCDPISGHTALYWYRQSLGQGLEFLIYFQGNSAPDKSGLPSDRFSAERTGGSVSTLTIQRTQQEDSAVYLCASSLVGADIQYFGAGTRLSVL.

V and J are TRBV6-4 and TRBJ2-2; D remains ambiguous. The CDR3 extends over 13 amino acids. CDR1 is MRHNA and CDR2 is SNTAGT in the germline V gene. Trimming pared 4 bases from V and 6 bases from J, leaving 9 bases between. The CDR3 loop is CASSGSNAGELFF. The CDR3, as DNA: TGTGCCAGCAGTGGGAGCAACGCCGGGGAGCTGTTTTTT.

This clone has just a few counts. The CDR3 coding sequence is TGTGCCAGCAGCCACGGACAAGACTACGAGCAGTACTTC. Translating it yields CASSHGQDYEQYF. The gene calls are TRBV11-2 and TRBJ2-7; tentative D call: TRBD1 (5 bases). Germline V CDR1 and CDR2: SGHAT, FQNNGV. This CDR3 region has 13 residues. The ends were cut back, 5 bases at V and 3 bases at J, with 11 bases in the middle.

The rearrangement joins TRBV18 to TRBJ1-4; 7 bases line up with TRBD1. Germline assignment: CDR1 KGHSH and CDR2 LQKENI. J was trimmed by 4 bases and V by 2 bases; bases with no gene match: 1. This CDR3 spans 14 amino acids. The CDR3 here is CASSPRDSNEKLFF. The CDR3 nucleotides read TGTGCCAGCTCACCAAGGGACAGTAATGAAAAACTGTTTTTT. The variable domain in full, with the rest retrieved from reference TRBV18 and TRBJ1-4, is NAGVMQNPRHLVRRRGQEARLRCSPMKGHSHVYWYRQLPEEGLKFMVYLQKENIIDESGMPKERFSAEFPKEGPSILRIQQVVRGDSAAYFCASSPRDSNEKLFFGSGTQLSVL.

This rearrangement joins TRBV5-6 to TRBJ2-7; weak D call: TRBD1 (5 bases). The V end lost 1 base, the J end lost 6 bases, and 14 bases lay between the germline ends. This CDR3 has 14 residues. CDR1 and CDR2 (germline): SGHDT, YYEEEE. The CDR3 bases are TGTGCCAGCAGCTTGTCAGGGTTTACGAGCGAGCAGTACTTC. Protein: CASSLSGFTSEQYF.

The CDR3: CASSTSGTSGRDGELFF. The CDR3 bases are TGTGCCAGTAGTACATCCGGGACTAGCGGGAGAGACGGGGAGCTGTTTTTT. The gene calls are TRBV19 and TRBJ2-2; 14 bases match TRBD2. The CDR3 loop spans 17 amino acids. From germline, CDR1 is LNHDA and CDR2 SQIVND (reference sequence). Losses at the gene ends were 4 bases for V and 7 bases for J; bases not matched to a gene: 8.